These T cell receptor beta chains were read from a single sample in a study of identical twins. TCRdb fed the 5' RACE reads into MiXCR, producing one record per CDR3 protein. This sample has under 900,000 distinct CDR3 sequences; 12% occur once, and the top ten carry around 1.5%. These data were likewise used in another study, on yellow fever vaccine responses in identical twins.

The specimen was PBMCs. The receptors stem from a woman aged 18-30 years in good health. Each CDR3 is given with its conserved first and last residue. D genes are given only for firm matches. Clone size is given for some rows only: seen once, a few or many times, or a class if the clone is expanded.

abundance,v_gene,j_gene,d_gene,CDR3nt,CDR3aa
many,TRBV12-3/TRBV12-4,TRBJ2-1,TRBD1,TGTGCCAGCAGTTTCCAGGGGGCCTCCTACAATGAGCAGTTCTTC,CASSFQGASYNEQFF
few,TRBV9,TRBJ2-5,.,TGTGCCAGCAGCGTAGAGGAACGGCCCCAAGAGACCCAGTACTTC,CASSVEERPQETQYF
many,TRBV25-1,TRBJ1-5,.,TGTGCCAGCAGCCCGGGACTGCCGTGGCCCCAGCATTTT,CASSPGLPWPQHF
few,TRBV29-1,TRBJ2-2,.,TGCAGCGTTGAAATCCCTGGCACCGGGGAGCTGTTTTTT,CSVEIPGTGELFF
few,TRBV11-3,TRBJ2-1,TRBD1,TGTGCCAGCAGCTCACCAGGGGGCACGAATGAGCAGTTCTTC,CASSSPGGTNEQFF
few,TRBV7-8,TRBJ2-2,TRBD2,TGTGCCAGCAGCAAAAGGGCTAGCGGGAGGGCCAGGAGCACCGGGGAGCTGTTTTTT,CASSKRASGRARSTGELFF
few,TRBV18,TRBJ1-1,.,TGTGCCAGCTCACCAGCGGCTGAAGCTTTCTTT,CASSPAAEAFF
few,TRBV7-9,TRBJ2-5,.,TGTGCCAGCAGCTTACAGACAGTAGGGCAAGAGACCCAGTACTTC,CASSLQTVGQETQYF
once,TRBV24-1,TRBJ2-1,.,TGTGCCACCAGTGATACGACATTAAGGAATGAGCAGTTCTTC,CATSDTTLRNEQFF
many,TRBV5-1,TRBJ2-1,.,TGCGCCAGCAGCTCGGGGATCATACTAGCCTGCAATGAGCAGTTCTTC,CASSSGIILACNEQFF
.,TRBV28,TRBJ2-1,TRBD2,TGTGCCAGCAGTTTATCAGCGGGGAAGTACAATGAGCAGTTCTTC,CASSLSAGKYNEQFF
few,TRBV20-1,TRBJ1-4,.,TGCAGTGCTGGTGACCGAGCAACTAATGAAAAACTGTTTTTT,CSAGDRATNEKLFF
.,TRBV28,TRBJ2-1,TRBD2,TGTGCCAGCACCCTTTCTCCGGGGGGGGCCGGGAATGAGCAGTTCTTC,CASTLSPGGAGNEQFF
many,TRBV5-1,TRBJ2-7,.,TGCGCCAGCAGCTACGGGGGCGTAGTATACGAGCAGTACTTC,CASSYGGVVYEQYF
.,TRBV7-9,TRBJ1-1,.,TGTGCCAGCAGCTTGGTTGGGGCTACAGCTGAAGCTTTCTTT,CASSLVGATAEAFF
many,TRBV12-3/TRBV12-4,TRBJ2-1,.,TGTGCCAGCAGTCCAGTAGCGAGTGGCCTCGATATCTTCTTC,CASSPVASGLDIFF
.,TRBV5-6,TRBJ2-2,.,TGTGCCAGCACCCTGACAGTGAACACCGGGGAGCTGTTTTTT,CASTLTVNTGELFF
many,TRBV7-3,TRBJ2-3,.,TGTGCCAGCAGCCAGGCTGTCGATACGCAGTATTTT,CASSQAVDTQYF
.,TRBV5-6,TRBJ1-1,.,TGTGCCAGCAGCTCTACTGGGACCCTGAACACTGAAGCTCTCTTT,CASSSTGTLNTEALF
few,TRBV18,TRBJ2-2,.,TGTGCCAGCTCACCAAGACAGTTAGAGACCGGGGAGCTGTTTTTT,CASSPRQLETGELFF
.,TRBV20-1,TRBJ2-1,.,TGCAGTGCTAGGGGCCCTATCTACAATGAGCAGTTCTTC,CSARGPIYNEQFF
.,TRBV27,TRBJ2-7,TRBD1,TGTGCCAGCAGCAAACAGGGGAAGGGCTACGAGCAGTACTTC,CASSKQGKGYEQYF
many,TRBV20-1,TRBJ2-3,.,TGCAGTGCTAGCCGCCTAGGGGTTAGCACAGATACGCAGTATTTT,CSASRLGVSTDTQYF
few,TRBV15,TRBJ2-7,TRBD2,TGTGCCACCAGCAGGGCGACTAGCGGATACGAGCAGTACTTC,CATSRATSGYEQYF
.,TRBV10-2,TRBJ2-2,.,TGCGCCAGCAGGGTGGGGGCCGGGGAGCTGTTTTTT,CASRVGAGELFF
.,TRBV19,TRBJ2-2,.,TGTGCCAGTAGCTCCCGCGAGAAATCCGGGGAGCTGTTTTTT,CASSSREKSGELFF
few,TRBV9,TRBJ2-1,TRBD2,TGTGCCAGCAGCGTAGGGGTTAGCGGGAGACCGAGCTCCTACAATGAGCAGTTCTTC,CASSVGVSGRPSSYNEQFF
many,TRBV5-1,TRBJ2-1,.,TGCGCCAGCAGCTTGGCCCCGCGAGGGGACGATGAGCAGTTCTTC,CASSLAPRGDDEQFF
few,TRBV18,TRBJ2-1,.,TGTGCCAGCTCCCAAGCCTTCACAGGGAGGGACTACAATGAGCAGTTCTTC,CASSQAFTGRDYNEQFF
few,TRBV12-3/TRBV12-4,TRBJ1-2,TRBD1,TGTGCCACCTCCCCAGGGGGCCTCTATGGCTACACCTTC,CATSPGGLYGYTF
.,TRBV7-2,TRBJ2-1,.,TGTGCCAGCAGCTTAGTGGCGGGACTCACGGGGAATGAGCAGTTCTTC,CASSLVAGLTGNEQFF
few,TRBV5-5,TRBJ2-2,.,TGTGCCAGCAGCTGGAGCGATGGGGGCACCGGGGAGCTGTTTTTT,CASSWSDGGTGELFF
few,TRBV28,TRBJ2-5,.,TGTGCCAGCAGTTTGCACCAACCGGGAGTTCAAGAGACCCAGTACTTC,CASSLHQPGVQETQYF
.,TRBV15,TRBJ2-1,.,TGTGCCACCAGCAGAGACCCGGGGGGCGCCGGCAATGAGCAGTTCTTC,CATSRDPGGAGNEQFF
.,TRBV5-1,TRBJ2-1,.,TGCGCCAGCAGCTGGGGTTTTGAGTACAATGAGCAGTTCTTC,CASSWGFEYNEQFF
few,TRBV25-1,TRBJ2-5,.,TGTGCCAGCAGTGATTATGCGCGCCAAGAGACCCAGTACTTC,CASSDYARQETQYF
.,TRBV20-1,TRBJ2-3,.,TGCAGTGCTAGACCTCCACGGGGCCCTAGCACAGATACGCAGTATTTT,CSARPPRGPSTDTQYF
few,TRBV7-9,TRBJ2-3,TRBD1,TGTGCCAGCAGCTACCTCCGGGGACAGGGGACAGATACGCAGTATTTT,CASSYLRGQGTDTQYF
many,TRBV11-2,TRBJ1-1,.,TGTGCCAGCAGCATTCGCCGGGTCCGCCGAGAAGCTTTCTTT,CASSIRRVRREAFF
few,TRBV12-3/TRBV12-4,TRBJ1-1,.,TGTGCCAGCAGTTTATGGCGGGGATTGAACACTGAAGCTTTCTTT,CASSLWRGLNTEAFF
.,TRBV6-4,TRBJ1-1,TRBD1,TGTGCCACCACCAGGGGGCCGAACACTGAAGCTTTCTTT,CATTRGPNTEAFF
.,TRBV5-1,TRBJ2-1,TRBD1,TGCGCCAGCAGACTCGGACAGGGCCCCTACAATGAGCAGTTCTTC,CASRLGQGPYNEQFF
few,TRBV29-1,TRBJ2-7,.,TGCAGCGTTGACCACAGACGGACCTCCTACGAGCAGTACTTC,CSVDHRRTSYEQYF
.,TRBV20-1,TRBJ2-3,TRBD2,TGCAGTGCTTGGACTAGCGGGAGTGGTACGCAGTATTTT,CSAWTSGSGTQYF
few,TRBV12-3/TRBV12-4,TRBJ2-5,TRBD1,TGTGCCATCTCGAAAGGACAGGCACAAGAGACCCAGTACTTC,CAISKGQAQETQYF
.,TRBV27,TRBJ2-1,TRBD2,TGTGCCAGCAGAACGGGACTAGCGGGGTCCTACAATGAGCAGTTCTTC,CASRTGLAGSYNEQFF
.,TRBV5-1,TRBJ1-5,.,TGCGCCAGCAGCTTGTCATCGGGTACGAATCAGCCCCAGCATTTT,CASSLSSGTNQPQHF
many,TRBV28,TRBJ2-2,TRBD1,TGTGCCAGCAGGAACAGGGGGAACACCGGGGAGCTGTTTTTT,CASRNRGNTGELFF